This T cell receptor beta chain was retrieved from a study of patients and donors after allogeneic stem cell transplantation. V lost 7 bases, J lost 0 bases, and 4 bases lay in between. CDR1 is ENHRY, CDR2 SYGVKD, per germline. The CDR3 runs 11 residues. TCRdb passed the RT-PCR reads through MiXCR, listing each CDR3 protein once. The sample consists of 920,000 or so distinct CDR3 sequences, around 17% of them appearing once. This clonotype has a handful of counts. This sequence joins TRBV10-3 and TRBJ2-7; the D is unclear. Sample: blood, either unsorted or a sorted T cell fraction (not recorded which). The sequence was collected from a human donor who was either an allogeneic HSCT recipient or a stem cell or donor lymphocyte infusion donor (not recorded which). It is not recorded whose cells these are; they may come from a transplant donor. Here the CDR3 reads CAITGSYEQYF. In DNA, the CDR3 is TGTGCCATCACAGGCTCCTACGAGCAGTACTTC.